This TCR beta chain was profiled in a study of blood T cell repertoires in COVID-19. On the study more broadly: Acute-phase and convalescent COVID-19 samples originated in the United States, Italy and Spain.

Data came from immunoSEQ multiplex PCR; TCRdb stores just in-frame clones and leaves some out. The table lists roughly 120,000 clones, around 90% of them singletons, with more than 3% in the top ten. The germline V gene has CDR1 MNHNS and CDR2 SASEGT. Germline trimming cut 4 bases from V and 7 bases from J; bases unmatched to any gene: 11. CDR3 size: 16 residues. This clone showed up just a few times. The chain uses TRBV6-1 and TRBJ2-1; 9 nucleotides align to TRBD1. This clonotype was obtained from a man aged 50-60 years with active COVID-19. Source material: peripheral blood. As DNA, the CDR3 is TGTGCCAGCAGTGCTTCGCTAGGGACAGGGAGGAATGAGCAGTTCTTC. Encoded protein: CASSASLGTGRNEQFF.